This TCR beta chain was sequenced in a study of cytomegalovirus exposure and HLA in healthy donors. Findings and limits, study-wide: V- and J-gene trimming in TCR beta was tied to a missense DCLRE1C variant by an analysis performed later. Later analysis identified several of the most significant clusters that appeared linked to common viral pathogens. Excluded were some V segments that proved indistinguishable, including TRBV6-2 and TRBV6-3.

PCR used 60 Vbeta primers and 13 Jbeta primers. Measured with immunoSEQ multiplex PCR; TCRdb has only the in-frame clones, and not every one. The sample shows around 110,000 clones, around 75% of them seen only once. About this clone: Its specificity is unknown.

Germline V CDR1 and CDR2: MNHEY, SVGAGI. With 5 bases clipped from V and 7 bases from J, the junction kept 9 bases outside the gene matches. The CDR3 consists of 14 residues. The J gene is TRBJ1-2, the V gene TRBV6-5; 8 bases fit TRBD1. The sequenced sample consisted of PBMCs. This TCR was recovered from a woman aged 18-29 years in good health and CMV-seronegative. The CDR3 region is CASSRRLQGGGYTF. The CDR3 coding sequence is TGTGCCAGCAGTCGTCGATTACAGGGGGGTGGCTACACCTTC.